The clone carrying this T cell receptor (beta chain) showed up many times. The target antigen is unknown. The CDR3 spans 14 residues. Germline V gene data show CDR1 as DFQATT and CDR2 as SNEGSKA (reference sequence). Trimming took 3 bases from V and 5 from J; bases not matched to a gene: 6. The record originates from a study of T cells after yellow fever vaccination. Study-wide results and caveats: The booster response re-showed most primary clones: approximately 95% CD4, almost 90% CD8. Of the clonotypes, a small share occurred in both CD4 and CD8 compartments.

It was through 5'RACE template switching that TCR cDNA was made, with a universal primer site and UMIs added. TCRdb processed the 5' RACE reads anew with MiXCR; each CDR3 protein has one entry. This table holds some 300,000 distinct CDR3 sequences, about 10% found once. The chain has TRBV20-1 and TRBJ2-3; TRBD2 aligns across 9 bases. The sequencing here drew on CD4+ T cells sorted from PBMCs, taken 5 days after the yellow fever booster vaccination. The receptor was isolated from a man younger than 35 who received the YFV17D yellow fever vaccine. The CDR3 DNA sequence: TGCAGTGCTAGCTTGCGGGGGGGCGGAGATACGCAGTATTTT. This gives the protein CSASLRGGGDTQYF.